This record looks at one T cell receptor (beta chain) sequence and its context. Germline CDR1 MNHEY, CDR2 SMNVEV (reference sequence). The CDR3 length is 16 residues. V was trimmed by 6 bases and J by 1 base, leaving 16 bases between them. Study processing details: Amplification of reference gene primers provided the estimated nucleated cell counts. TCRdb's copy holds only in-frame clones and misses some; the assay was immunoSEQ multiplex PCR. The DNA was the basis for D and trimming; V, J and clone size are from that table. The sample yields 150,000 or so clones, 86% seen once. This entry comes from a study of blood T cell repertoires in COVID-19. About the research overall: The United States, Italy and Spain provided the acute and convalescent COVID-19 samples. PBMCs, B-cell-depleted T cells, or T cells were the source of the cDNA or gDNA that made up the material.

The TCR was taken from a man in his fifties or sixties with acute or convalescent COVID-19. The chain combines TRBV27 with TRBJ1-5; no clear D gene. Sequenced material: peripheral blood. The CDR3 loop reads CASSPGLGKSNQPQHF. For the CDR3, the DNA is TGTGCCAGCAGCCCGGGGTTAGGGAAGAGCAATCAGCCCCAGCATTTT.